This is a list of T cell receptor beta chains from one sample in a study of blood T cell repertoires in COVID-19. Sequenced by immunoSEQ multiplex PCR; TCRdb stores in-frame clones only, minus some. The data hold 140,000 or so clones, with around four fifths observed a single time. The material sequenced was PBMCs or T cells enriched from blood (not recorded which). These receptors were taken from a woman between 40 and 55 years old who had recovered from COVID-19. Each CDR3 is given with its conserved first and last residue. The order of the fields is D gene, clone size, V gene, J gene, CDR3 DNA, CDR3 protein. The D gene is left open where the match is weak. Clone size appears in some rows only: once, few, many, or a class for an expanded clone.

d_gene: .; abundance: .; v_gene: TRBV5-5; j_gene: TRBJ2-2; CDR3nt: TGTGCCAGCAGCCAAAATTGGGAGGCCACCGGGGAGCTGTTTTTT; CDR3aa: CASSQNWEATGELFF
d_gene: .; abundance: .; v_gene: TRBV13; j_gene: TRBJ1-3; CDR3nt: TGTGCCAGCAGCTTCCGACAAGACTCTGGAAACACCATATATTTT; CDR3aa: CASSFRQDSGNTIYF
d_gene: TRBD2; abundance: once; v_gene: TRBV9; j_gene: TRBJ2-2; CDR3nt: TGTGCCAGCAGCTTTGTAGCGGGGGAAACGAACACCGGGGAGCTGTTTTTT; CDR3aa: CASSFVAGETNTGELFF
d_gene: TRBD2; abundance: few; v_gene: TRBV3-1/TRBV3-2; j_gene: TRBJ2-7; CDR3nt: TGTGCCAGCAGTCGAGGGACTAGCGGACCCTACGAGCAGTACTTC; CDR3aa: CASSRGTSGPYEQYF
d_gene: .; abundance: .; v_gene: TRBV2; j_gene: TRBJ1-1; CDR3nt: TGTGCCAGCAGCACCCTAGCGGGGAACACTGAAGCTTTCTTT; CDR3aa: CASSTLAGNTEAFF
d_gene: TRBD1; abundance: .; v_gene: TRBV5-1; j_gene: TRBJ2-1; CDR3nt: TGCGCCAGCAGCTCGCTGCCAGGGGGATCCCTGAGCAATGAGCAGTTCTTC; CDR3aa: CASSSLPGGSLSNEQFF
d_gene: TRBD2; abundance: .; v_gene: TRBV18; j_gene: TRBJ2-1; CDR3nt: TGTGCCAGCACCTTCGGGGGGGGCGACAATGAGCAGTTCTTC; CDR3aa: CASTFGGGDNEQFF
d_gene: TRBD1; abundance: .; v_gene: TRBV23-1; j_gene: TRBJ2-7; CDR3nt: TGCGCCAGCCCGACAGGGTCCTACGAGCAGTACTTC; CDR3aa: CASPTGSYEQYF
d_gene: TRBD1; abundance: .; v_gene: TRBV3-1/TRBV3-2; j_gene: TRBJ2-7; CDR3nt: TGTGCCAGCAGCCACCGGGACAGGGAATCTCCGCAGTACTTC; CDR3aa: CASSHRDRESPQYF
d_gene: .; abundance: .; v_gene: TRBV21-1; j_gene: TRBJ2-6; CDR3nt: TGTGCCAGCATCTTACGGACCGCGGGAGGGGGCTCTTCTGGGGCCAACGTCCTGACTTTC; CDR3aa: CASILRTAGGGSSGANVLTF
d_gene: TRBD1; abundance: few; v_gene: TRBV11-3; j_gene: TRBJ2-2; CDR3nt: TGTGCCAGCAGCTTCGGGACAGGGAAGTCCGGGGAGCTGTTTTTT; CDR3aa: CASSFGTGKSGELFF
d_gene: TRBD2; abundance: .; v_gene: TRBV19; j_gene: TRBJ2-3; CDR3nt: TGTGCCACCCTTGGAAAAGCGGGAGGGCCCTATACGCAGTATTTT; CDR3aa: CATLGKAGGPYTQYF
d_gene: .; abundance: .; v_gene: TRBV5-6; j_gene: TRBJ1-2; CDR3nt: TGTGCCAGCATCGACACCGGGAACCGAGCTAACTATGGCTACACCTTC; CDR3aa: CASIDTGNRANYGYTF
d_gene: .; abundance: .; v_gene: TRBV5-1; j_gene: TRBJ2-1; CDR3nt: TGCGCCAGCAGTTTTTCCCAGTACAATGAGCAGTTCTTC; CDR3aa: CASSFSQYNEQFF
d_gene: TRBD1; abundance: .; v_gene: TRBV2; j_gene: TRBJ2-2; CDR3nt: TGTGCCAGCAGTGAACTTGGACAGGGCAACACCGGGGAGCTGTTTTTT; CDR3aa: CASSELGQGNTGELFF
d_gene: .; abundance: .; v_gene: TRBV30; j_gene: TRBJ1-4; CDR3nt: TGTGCCTGGAGTCAGGGCAAGAGTATAGGTGAAAAACTGTTTTTT; CDR3aa: CAWSQGKSIGEKLFF
d_gene: .; abundance: .; v_gene: TRBV19; j_gene: TRBJ1-5; CDR3nt: TGTGCCAGTAGCCCTGAGGCGCAGCCCCAGCATTTT; CDR3aa: CASSPEAQPQHF
d_gene: TRBD1; abundance: few; v_gene: TRBV27; j_gene: TRBJ2-7; CDR3nt: TGTGCCAGCAGTTCCTTCCCCAAGGGGACAGGACATGTGGAGCAGTACTTC; CDR3aa: CASSSFPKGTGHVEQYF
d_gene: TRBD1; abundance: .; v_gene: TRBV9; j_gene: TRBJ2-1; CDR3nt: TGTGCCAGCAGCGTAGGGGGACAGTACAATGAGCAGTTCTTC; CDR3aa: CASSVGGQYNEQFF
d_gene: TRBD1; abundance: .; v_gene: TRBV5-1; j_gene: TRBJ1-2; CDR3nt: TGCGCCAGCAGCTGGACAGGGGGCGCCGGAGGCTACACCTTC; CDR3aa: CASSWTGGAGGYTF
d_gene: .; abundance: .; v_gene: TRBV7-6; j_gene: TRBJ2-7; CDR3nt: TGTGCCAGCAGCTCATCAGGTGTGTCCTACGAGCAGTACTTC; CDR3aa: CASSSSGVSYEQYF
d_gene: TRBD1; abundance: .; v_gene: TRBV7-9; j_gene: TRBJ2-7; CDR3nt: TGTGCCAGCGCTCAGGGGGACTACGAGCAGTACTTC; CDR3aa: CASAQGDYEQYF
d_gene: .; abundance: .; v_gene: TRBV4-2; j_gene: TRBJ2-7; CDR3nt: TGTGCCAGCAGCCAGGAAAGGACAGCTCTCATCGAGCAGTACTTC; CDR3aa: CASSQERTALIEQYF
d_gene: .; abundance: .; v_gene: TRBV11-2; j_gene: TRBJ2-1; CDR3nt: TGTGCCAGCAGCTTTGGCGGGGCGAGCTCCTACAATGAGCAGTTCTTC; CDR3aa: CASSFGGASSYNEQFF
d_gene: TRBD2; abundance: .; v_gene: TRBV5-1; j_gene: TRBJ2-2; CDR3nt: TGCGCCAGCAGCGCCCCCAGCGGGGGAACGAACACCGGGGAGCTGTTTTTT; CDR3aa: CASSAPSGGTNTGELFF
d_gene: .; abundance: medium-sized; v_gene: TRBV2; j_gene: TRBJ1-5; CDR3nt: TGTGCCAGCAAGTTGGGAGTAGGCAATCAGCCCCAGCATTTT; CDR3aa: CASKLGVGNQPQHF
d_gene: TRBD2; abundance: .; v_gene: TRBV19; j_gene: TRBJ2-1; CDR3nt: TGTGCCTCCGGACTAGGAAGCTCCTACAATGAGCAGTTCTTC; CDR3aa: CASGLGSSYNEQFF
d_gene: TRBD1; abundance: few; v_gene: TRBV5-1; j_gene: TRBJ1-4; CDR3nt: TGCGCCAGCAGCTTGCAGGGGGCGACGATTAATGAAAAACTGTTTTTT; CDR3aa: CASSLQGATINEKLFF
d_gene: TRBD2; abundance: .; v_gene: TRBV27; j_gene: TRBJ2-7; CDR3nt: TGTGCCAGCAGTTTACAGCGGGAGGCCCCTTACTACGAGCAGTACTTC; CDR3aa: CASSLQREAPYYEQYF
d_gene: TRBD1; abundance: .; v_gene: TRBV14; j_gene: TRBJ1-6; CDR3nt: TGTGCCAGCAGCCAAGGCACACAGGGGGCGCGCGCTTCCCGGGCCCTCCACTTT; CDR3aa: CASSQGTQGARASRALHF
d_gene: TRBD1; abundance: .; v_gene: TRBV5-1; j_gene: TRBJ1-2; CDR3nt: TGCGCCAGCAGCTACGGGACAGAGATTAACTATGGCTACACCTTC; CDR3aa: CASSYGTEINYGYTF
d_gene: TRBD1; abundance: .; v_gene: TRBV5-6; j_gene: TRBJ2-1; CDR3nt: TGTGCCAGCAGCAGACCTGACAGGGAATACAATGAGCAGTTCTTC; CDR3aa: CASSRPDREYNEQFF
d_gene: TRBD1; abundance: once; v_gene: TRBV5-4; j_gene: TRBJ1-2; CDR3nt: TGTGCCAGCAGCCCTGAGGGGGCGGTTTATGGCTACACCTTC; CDR3aa: CASSPEGAVYGYTF
d_gene: TRBD2; abundance: .; v_gene: TRBV5-1; j_gene: TRBJ2-1; CDR3nt: TGCGCCAGCAGCTTGGAACTAGCGGGAGGATCGGGTGAGCAGTTCTTC; CDR3aa: CASSLELAGGSGEQFF
d_gene: TRBD2; abundance: .; v_gene: TRBV12-5; j_gene: TRBJ2-1; CDR3nt: TGTGCTAGTGGCAGTTATATATATTTAGCGGGGGGTTCCCGGTCCAATGAGCAGTTCTTC; CDR3aa: CASGSYIYLAGGSRSNEQFF
d_gene: TRBD1; abundance: .; v_gene: TRBV29-1; j_gene: TRBJ1-3; CDR3nt: TGCAGCGTTGAATTAGGGCAGGGGGCCAGCATCACCATATATTTT; CDR3aa: CSVELGQGASITIYF
d_gene: .; abundance: .; v_gene: TRBV3-1/TRBV3-2; j_gene: TRBJ1-2; CDR3nt: TGTGCCAGCAGCCAAGACCCCAGGGATGGCTACACCTTC; CDR3aa: CASSQDPRDGYTF
d_gene: TRBD2; abundance: .; v_gene: TRBV20-1; j_gene: TRBJ2-1; CDR3nt: TGCAGTGCTAGTCGGAACGGGGCGGGAGGGCCGTGGAACAATGAGCAGTTCTTC; CDR3aa: CSASRNGAGGPWNNEQFF
d_gene: TRBD2; abundance: .; v_gene: TRBV4-1; j_gene: TRBJ2-3; CDR3nt: TGCGCCAGCAGCCAAGGGCGGCTAGCGGAAAGCACAGATACGCAGTATTTT; CDR3aa: CASSQGRLAESTDTQYF
d_gene: TRBD1; abundance: once; v_gene: TRBV5-1; j_gene: TRBJ2-7; CDR3nt: TGCGCCAGCAGCCCCGGGACAGGGGCCTACGAGCAGTACTTC; CDR3aa: CASSPGTGAYEQYF
d_gene: TRBD1; abundance: .; v_gene: TRBV4-1; j_gene: TRBJ1-2; CDR3nt: TGCGCCAGCAGCCATCCCTGGGGGGCAGGGGGACGCTATGGCTACACCTTC; CDR3aa: CASSHPWGAGGRYGYTF
d_gene: TRBD2; abundance: .; v_gene: TRBV2; j_gene: TRBJ2-2; CDR3nt: TGTGCCAGCAGTGAGGTCGGACTAGACGGGGAGCTGTTTTTT; CDR3aa: CASSEVGLDGELFF
d_gene: .; abundance: .; v_gene: TRBV12-5; j_gene: TRBJ2-2; CDR3nt: TGTGCTAGTGGTTTGGCCATAACCAGCGGTACGAACACCGGGGAGCTGTTTTTT; CDR3aa: CASGLAITSGTNTGELFF
d_gene: TRBD1; abundance: .; v_gene: TRBV2; j_gene: TRBJ1-1; CDR3nt: TGTGCCAGCGCTGAGCTTACAGGGGGAACTGAAGCTTTCTTT; CDR3aa: CASAELTGGTEAFF
d_gene: TRBD2; abundance: .; v_gene: TRBV12-3/TRBV12-4; j_gene: TRBJ2-7; CDR3nt: TGTGCCAGCAGGAGCGGGAGCTACGAGCAGTACTTC; CDR3aa: CASRSGSYEQYF
d_gene: TRBD2; abundance: .; v_gene: TRBV10-2; j_gene: TRBJ2-3; CDR3nt: TGCGCCAGCAGTGAGCCCCGGGGGGTTGGGGATACGCAGTATTTT; CDR3aa: CASSEPRGVGDTQYF
d_gene: TRBD1; abundance: .; v_gene: TRBV2; j_gene: TRBJ1-1; CDR3nt: TGTGCCAGCAGTGGGGACAGGGGGCGAGCTTTCTTT; CDR3aa: CASSGDRGRAFF
d_gene: .; abundance: .; v_gene: TRBV9; j_gene: TRBJ2-1; CDR3nt: TGTGCCAGCAGCGAAAGGGACTCCTCCTACAATGAGCAGTTCTTC; CDR3aa: CASSERDSSYNEQFF
d_gene: TRBD2; abundance: .; v_gene: TRBV18; j_gene: TRBJ2-5; CDR3nt: TGTGCCAGCTCACCACAATCAAATTCGGCTAGCGGGAGATTGAGAGAGACCCAGTACTTC; CDR3aa: CASSPQSNSASGRLRETQYF
d_gene: .; abundance: .; v_gene: TRBV6-5; j_gene: TRBJ1-1; CDR3nt: TGTGCCAGCAGTTCCTACCAGGGGACTGAAGCTTTCTTT; CDR3aa: CASSSYQGTEAFF
d_gene: .; abundance: few; v_gene: TRBV13; j_gene: TRBJ1-4; CDR3nt: TGTGCCAGCAGCTTATTCAATCTGAGAAAACTGTTTTTT; CDR3aa: CASSLFNLRKLFF
d_gene: .; abundance: once; v_gene: TRBV6-5; j_gene: TRBJ2-3; CDR3nt: TGTGCCAGCACCGACTCTCTCGCCGGGTCAGATACGCAGTATTTT; CDR3aa: CASTDSLAGSDTQYF
d_gene: .; abundance: once; v_gene: TRBV19; j_gene: TRBJ2-7; CDR3nt: TGTGCCAGTAGTATCCAGGTTGGACTAGGGGGGACGCCGGCCTACGAGCAGTACTTC; CDR3aa: CASSIQVGLGGTPAYEQYF